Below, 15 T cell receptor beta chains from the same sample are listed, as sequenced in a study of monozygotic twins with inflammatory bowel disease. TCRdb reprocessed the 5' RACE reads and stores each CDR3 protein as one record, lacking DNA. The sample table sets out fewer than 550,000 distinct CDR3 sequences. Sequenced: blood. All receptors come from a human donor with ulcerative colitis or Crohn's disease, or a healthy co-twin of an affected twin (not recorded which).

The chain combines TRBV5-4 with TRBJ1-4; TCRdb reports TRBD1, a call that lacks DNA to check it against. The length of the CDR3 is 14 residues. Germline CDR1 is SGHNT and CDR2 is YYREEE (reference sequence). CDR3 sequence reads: CASTKRGLNEKLFF.

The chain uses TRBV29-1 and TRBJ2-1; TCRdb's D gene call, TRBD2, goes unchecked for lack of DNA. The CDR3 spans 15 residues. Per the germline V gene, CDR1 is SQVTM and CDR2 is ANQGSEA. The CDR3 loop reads CSVRPSGKSYNEQFF.

The CDR3 spells CATVDRGRSAVYGYTF. The chain combines TRBV12-3 or TRBV12-4 with TRBJ1-2; with no DNA, the TCRdb D assignment of TRBD1 cannot be verified. The CDR3 is made up of 16 amino acids.

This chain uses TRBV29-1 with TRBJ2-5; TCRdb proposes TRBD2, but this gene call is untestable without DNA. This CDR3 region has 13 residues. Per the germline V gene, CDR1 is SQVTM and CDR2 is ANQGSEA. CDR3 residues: CSGRLAGGETQYF.

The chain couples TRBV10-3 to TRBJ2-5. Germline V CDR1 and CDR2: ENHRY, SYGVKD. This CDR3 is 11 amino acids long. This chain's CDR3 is CAISELETQYF.

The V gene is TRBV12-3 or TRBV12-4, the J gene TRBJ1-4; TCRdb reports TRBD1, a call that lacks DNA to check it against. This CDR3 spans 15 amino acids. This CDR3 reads CASSLIGGTNEKLFF.

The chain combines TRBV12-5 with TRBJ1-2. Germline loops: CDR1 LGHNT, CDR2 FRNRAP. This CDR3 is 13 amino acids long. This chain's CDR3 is CASGLNKPYGYTF.

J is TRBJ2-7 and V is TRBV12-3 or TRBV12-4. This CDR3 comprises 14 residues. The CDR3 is CASRPTGSSYEQYF.

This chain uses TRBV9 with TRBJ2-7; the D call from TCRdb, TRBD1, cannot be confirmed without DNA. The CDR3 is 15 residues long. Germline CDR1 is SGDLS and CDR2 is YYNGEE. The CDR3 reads CASSVRDTEGYEQYF.

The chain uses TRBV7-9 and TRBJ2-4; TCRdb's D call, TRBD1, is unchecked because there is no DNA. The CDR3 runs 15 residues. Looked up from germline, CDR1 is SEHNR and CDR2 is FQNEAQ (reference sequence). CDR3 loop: CASSSIRGQGDIQYF.

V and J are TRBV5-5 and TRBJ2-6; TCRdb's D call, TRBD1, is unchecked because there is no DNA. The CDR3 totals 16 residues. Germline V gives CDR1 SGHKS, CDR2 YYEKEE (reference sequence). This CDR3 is CASSLQGASGANVLTF.

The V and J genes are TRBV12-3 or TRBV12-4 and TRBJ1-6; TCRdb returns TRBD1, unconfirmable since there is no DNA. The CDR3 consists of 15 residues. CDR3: CASSLVGQENSPLHF.

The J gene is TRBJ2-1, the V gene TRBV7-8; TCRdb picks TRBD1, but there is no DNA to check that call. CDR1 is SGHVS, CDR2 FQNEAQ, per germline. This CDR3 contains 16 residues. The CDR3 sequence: CASSSGTGYSYNEQFF. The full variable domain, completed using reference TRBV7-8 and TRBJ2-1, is GAGVSQSPRYKVAKRGQDVALRCDPISGHVSLFWYQQALGQGPEFLTYFQNEAQLDKSGLPSDRFFAERPEGSVSTLKIQRTQQEDSAVYLCASSSGTGYSYNEQFFGPGTRLTVL.

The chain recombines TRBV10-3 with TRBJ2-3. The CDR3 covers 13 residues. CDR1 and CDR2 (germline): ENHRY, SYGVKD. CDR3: CAILDGVTDTQYF.

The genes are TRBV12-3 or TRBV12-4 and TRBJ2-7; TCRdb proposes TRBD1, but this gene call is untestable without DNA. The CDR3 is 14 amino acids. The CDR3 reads CASSLDRALIKQYF.